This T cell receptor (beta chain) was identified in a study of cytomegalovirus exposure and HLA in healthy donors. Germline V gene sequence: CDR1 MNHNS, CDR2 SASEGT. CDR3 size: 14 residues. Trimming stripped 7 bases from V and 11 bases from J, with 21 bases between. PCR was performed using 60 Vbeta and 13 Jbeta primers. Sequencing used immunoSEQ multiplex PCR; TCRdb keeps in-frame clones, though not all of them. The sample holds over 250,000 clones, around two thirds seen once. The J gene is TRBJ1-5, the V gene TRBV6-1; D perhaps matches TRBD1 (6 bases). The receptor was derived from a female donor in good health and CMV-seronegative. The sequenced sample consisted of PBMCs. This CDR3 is CASTTWGGHPAQHF. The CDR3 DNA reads TGTGCCAGCACCACCTGGGGGGGGCACCCAGCCCAGCATTTT.